The entry below describes one T cell receptor (beta chain). Measured with immunoSEQ multiplex PCR; TCRdb has only the in-frame clones, and not every one. The table includes roughly 70,000 clones, around 90% detected once. Per the germline V gene, CDR1 is SEHNR and CDR2 is FQNEAQ (reference sequence). Losses at the gene ends were 4 bases for V and 4 bases for J; bases not matched to a gene: 1. The CDR3 spans 13 residues. This sample stems from a study of OX40 agonist ivuxolimab in advanced cancers. Study context: Given to patients was ivuxolimab, an agonistic anti-OX40 (CD134) antibody. The group had a mean age of around 60 years, ranged from roughly 20 to 80, and was 82.7% male. Participants could have had prior anti-PD-1, anti-PD-L1 or anti-CTLA-4 therapy, and approximately 40% had some.

The rearrangement uses TRBV7-9 and TRBJ2-1, with 7 bases aligning to TRBD1. The sequence came from an adult with an advanced solid tumor such as melanoma, head and neck, liver or kidney cancer. The input for sequencing was CD4+ or CD8+ T cells sorted from blood, taken in a trial of the OX40 agonist ivuxolimab. The CDR3 DNA is TGTGCCAGCAGCTGGACAGGTTACAATGAGCAGTTCTTC. Translating it yields CASSWTGYNEQFF.